Shown below are 25 T cell receptor delta chains from a single sample sequenced in a study of gamma-delta chains in newborns, infants, children (dated by TCRdb to between 2018 and 2020). This sample was sequenced with an Illumina MiSeq. Clone calls in TCRdb were regenerated from the public reads with CATT, after which identical DNA sequences shared one row. For this sample the table gives 4,500 to 5,000 delta-chain clones, of which less than 6.5% were detected only once. Approximately 11% of the sample rests with the top ten. The sample comprised blood. Receptors were obtained from a child who was a newborn, infant or young child, either healthy, febrile or measles-vaccinated (not recorded which).

This clone has a handful of counts. It may be a read error: a sequence one base away is much more abundant. This rearrangement joins TRDV2 to TRDJ3; D is ambiguous. The CDR3 has 16 amino acids. Germline V gene data show CDR1 as GEAIGNYY and CDR2 as EKD. The CDR3 loop is CACNTWDSWDTRQMFF. Written as DNA, the CDR3 is TGTGCCTGTAACACTTGGGACTCCTGGGACACCCGACAGATGTTTTTC.

For the J gene the call is TRDJ1; the V gene lacks a call; TRDD3 is taken as the D call from the table, unchecked against the DNA. This CDR3 is built from 22 residues. The CDR3 reads CALGGVPSPLTGGYVTADKLIF. The CDR3 nucleotides are TGTGCTCTTGGGGGAGTTCCTTCCCCTCTTACTGGGGGATACGTGACCGCCGATAAACTCATCTTT.

This clone has just a few counts. V is TRDV2 and J is TRDJ3; 13 bases map to TRDD3. V dropped 5 bases and J dropped 3; count of bases not matched to a gene: 6. The germline V gene has CDR1 GEAIGNYY and CDR2 EKD. This CDR3 comprises 18 residues. In DNA form, the CDR3 reads TGTGCCTGTGGCACTGGGGGATACGCAGACTGGGACACCCGACAGATGTTTTTC. Its protein product is CACGTGGYADWDTRQMFF.

The chain combines TRDV2 with TRDJ2; 12 positions match TRDD3. In germline, CDR1 is GEAIGNYY, CDR2 EKD. The trim removed 3 bases at V and 6 bases at J, leaving 7 bases unmatched. CDR3 length: 16 amino acids. The CDR3 sequence is CACDVLGDTESAQLFF. The DNA for the CDR3 is TGTGCCTGTGACGTACTGGGGGATACCGAATCAGCACAACTCTTCTTT.

Points on this clone: The junction does not match germline at one end; this may be a read error. V and J are TRDV1 and TRDJ1, with TRDD3 matching 9 bases. This CDR3 contains 22 residues. Germline V gene data show CDR1 as TSWWSYY and CDR2 as QGS. CDR3 sequence: CALGERPVRGRWGILITDKPIF. CDR3 sequence (DNA): TGTGCTCTTGGGGAACGTCCCGTTAGGGGTCGGTGGGGGATATTGATCACCGATAAACCCATCTTT.

The rearrangement joins TRDV2 to TRDJ2; 9 positions agree with TRDD3. TCRdb carries no J gene annotation; the J gene was assigned here by matching the DNA with germline. In germline, CDR1 is GEAIGNYY, CDR2 EKD. V lost 3 bases to trimming and J lost 5 bases; unmatched junction nucleotides: 15. The CDR3 consists of 18 residues. For the CDR3, the DNA is TGTGCCTGTGACGCAGGAAGGGGGGATACCGGGTTTACAGCACAACTCTTCTTT. Its protein is CACDAGRGDTGFTAQLFF.

V gene TRDV1 combines with J gene TRDJ1; TRDD1 is a possible D gene (6 bases). Here the J gene came from matching the DNA to germline, since TCRdb omits it. The CDR3 spans 19 residues. Germline values: CDR1 TSWWSYY, CDR2 QGS. V was clipped by 5 bases and J by 0 bases, with 25 bases between them. The CDR3 DNA reads TGTGCTCTTGGGCCGCAGTCCCTAAATAGGGTCGAGTACACCGATAAACTCATCTTT. The encoded protein is CALGPQSLNRVEYTDKLIF.

This clone appeared once. CDR3 region: CACDTLAGGGVTAQLFF. As DNA, the CDR3 is TGTGCCTGTGACACCCTCGCTGGGGGGGGTGTGACAGCACAACTCTTCTTT. The rearrangement links TRDV2 to TRDJ2; 7 bases align to TRDD3. The J gene was missing in TCRdb and was found by matching the end of the DNA to germline. This CDR3 is 17 amino acids long. Unmatched junction bases numbered 9, after V lost 0 bases and J lost 3 bases. Germline values: CDR1 GEAIGNYY, CDR2 EKD.

This chain links TRDV2 with TRDJ3; a weak D match, TRDD3 (6 bases). The CDR3 sequence is 20 residues long. Per germline, CDR1 GEAIGNYY and CDR2 EKD. V was cut by 1 base and J by 0 bases, with 18 bases left in between. The DNA for the CDR3 is TGTGCCTGTGACACGGTGGGGGCAACCGAAAGCTCCTGGGACACCCGACAGATGTTTTTC. This codes for CACDTVGATESSWDTRQMFF.

The chain carries TRDV2 and TRDJ3; 11 nucleotides line up with TRDD3. The germline V gene has CDR1 GEAIGNYY and CDR2 EKD. V shed 0 bases and J 3 bases; nucleotides not matched to a gene: 3. The CDR3 consists of 18 residues. DNA of the CDR3: TGTGCCTGTGACACCGGTTGGGGGATACGCTGGGACACCCGACAGATGTTTTTC. This encodes CACDTGWGIRWDTRQMFF.

Concerning this clone: A much larger clone differs by one base, so this may be a read error. The genes are TRDV2 and TRDJ3; 9 positions match TRDD3. J lost 0 bases, V lost 2 bases, and 1 base had no gene match. CDR1 and CDR2 (germline): GEAIGNYY, EKD. This CDR3 has 17 amino acids. The CDR3 coding sequence is TGTGCCTGTGACATTGGGGGATACTCCTGGGACACCCGACAGATGTTTTTC. As protein: CACDIGGYSWDTRQMFF.

V and J are TRDV1 and TRDJ2; 9 nucleotides match TRDD3. With V trimmed by 0 bases and J by 0 bases, 5 bases remained unmatched. Germline V lookup: CDR1 TSWWSYY, CDR2 QGS. The CDR3 consists of 18 residues. CDR3 nucleotides: TGTGCTCTTGGGGAACTAAGATGGGGGATAGCTTTGACAGCACAACTCTTCTTT. It encodes CALGELRWGIALTAQLFF.

This clone has more than one count but fewer than ten. The CDR3 nucleotides read TGTGCCTGTAGCTCCTGGGACACCCGACAGATGTTTTTC. Its translation is CACSSWDTRQMFF. This chain joins TRDV2 and TRDJ3, with D hard to call. The CDR3 has 13 residues. CDR1 GEAIGNYY and CDR2 EKD come from the germline V gene. V was cut by 6 bases and J by 0 bases, with 2 bases left in between.

The chain links TRDV2 to TRDJ2, with 12 nucleotides matching TRDD3. V was pared by 3 bases and J by 5 bases, with 21 bases of the junction left unmatched. The V gene's germline CDR1 is GEAIGNYY and CDR2 EKD. The CDR3 runs 21 residues. CDR3 residues: CACDRLLGDTRGESATAQLFF. Written as DNA, the CDR3 is TGTGCCTGTGACCGGTTACTGGGGGATACAAGGGGGGAGTCAGCCACAGCACAACTCTTCTTT.

This clone qualifies as medium-sized (0.01 to 0.1%). The gene calls are TRDV2 and TRDJ1; 11 positions agree with TRDD3. The CDR3 runs 17 residues. V was clipped by 3 bases and J by 0 bases; unmatched bases: 8. Per germline, CDR1 GEAIGNYY and CDR2 EKD. CDR3 in DNA: TGTGCCTGTGACGTACTGGGGGATAAAGGGTACACCGATAAACTCATCTTT. Its protein product is CACDVLGDKGYTDKLIF.

This clone was seen only a few times. V gene TRDV2 combines with J gene TRDJ1, with TRDD3 as a possible D gene (6 bases). Per the germline V gene, CDR1 is GEAIGNYY and CDR2 is EKD. This CDR3 contains 16 residues. The V and J ends lost 0 bases and 2 bases respectively, with 15 bases between them. The CDR3 loop reads CACDTVGVKGTDKLIF. CDR3 coding DNA: TGTGCCTGTGACACCGTGGGGGTGAAGGGGACCGATAAACTCATCTTT.

The genes are TRDV1 and TRDJ1, with 9 bases matching TRDD3. The germline V gene has CDR1 TSWWSYY and CDR2 QGS. This CDR3 spans 20 amino acids. Trimming removed 2 bases from V and 0 bases from J; junction bases left unmatched: 16. DNA for the CDR3: TGTGCTCTTGGGGAAGGGGCTGGGGGATTTACCTCCTCGTACACCGATAAACTCATCTTT. Its translation is CALGEGAGGFTSSYTDKLIF.

This clone has more than one count but fewer than ten. The chain joins TRDV2 to TRDJ3; D might be TRDD2 (6 bases). From germline, CDR1 is GEAIGNYY and CDR2 EKD. This CDR3 comprises 20 residues. The V end lost 0 bases, the J end lost 1 base, and 18 bases lay between the germline ends. The CDR3 sequence is CACDTAAGVSYSWDTRQMFF. The CDR3, as DNA: TGTGCCTGTGACACCGCGGCCGGGGTTTCCTATTCCTGGGACACCCGACAGATGTTTTTC.

About this clone: The junction and the germline gene differ at one end; a read error may be behind it. The chain uses TRDV2 and TRDJ3; the D call may be TRDD2 or TRDD3 (5 bases each). The CDR3 length is 18 residues. Germline V CDR1 and CDR2: GEAIGNYY, EKD. CDR3 sequence (DNA): TGTGCCTGTGACACTCTGGATCCTAGCTCCTGGGACACCCGACAGACGTTTTTC. Translating gives CACDTLDPSSWDTRQTFF.

This clone was seen only a few times. This could be a read error, since a much larger clone is one nucleotide away. The same CDR3 can be traced to other DNA sequences in this sample. The V and J genes are TRDV2 and TRDJ1; 12 bases are shared with TRDD3. Germline values: CDR1 GEAIGNYY, CDR2 EKD. With V trimmed by 3 bases and J by 5 bases, 6 bases remained unmatched. The CDR3 covers 15 residues. CDR3 residues: CACDLLGDTSDKLIF. The DNA of the CDR3 is TGTGCCTGTGACCTACTGGGGGATACCTCAGATAAACTCATCTTT.

There are a few counts of this clone. The chain recombines TRDV2 with TRDJ3; D not certain. There are 19 residues in the CDR3. The germline gives CDR1 GEAIGNYY, CDR2 EKD. Trimming took off 0 bases at V and 0 bases at J, with 14 bases between the two ends. DNA of the CDR3: TGTGCCTGTGACACCGGATCTGCGCTAAGCTCCTGGGACACCCGACAGATGTTTTTC. Translated: CACDTGSALSSWDTRQMFF.

For the J gene the call is TRDJ1; the V gene lacks a call; the DNA was not used to check the table's D call, TRDD3. CDR3 length: 17 amino acids. The CDR3 region has the DNA TGTGCTCTTGGGGAGTTCCTAGGTCGTGGTGCATCTAATAAACTCATCTTT. Protein product: CALGEFLGRGASNKLIF.

This chain joins TRAV29/DV5 and TRDJ1; a possible D gene is TRDD3 (5 bases). This CDR3 is 14 amino acids long. The germline V gene encodes CDR1 NSMFDY and CDR2 ISSIKDK. The V end lost 5 bases, the J end lost 3 bases, and 17 bases lay between the germline ends. CDR3: CAAEGKGNADKLIF. The CDR3, as DNA: TGTGCAGCGGAGGGAAAGGGGAACGCCGATAAACTCATCTTT. Full variable domain (rest looked up from reference TRAV29/DV5 and TRDJ1): DQQVKQNSPSLSVQEGRISILNCDYTNSMFDYFLWYKKYPAEGPTFLISISSIKDKNEDGRFTVFLNKSAKHLSLHIVPSQPGDSAVYFCAAEGKGNADKLIFGKGTRVTVEP.

This clone is termed medium-sized (0.01 to 0.1%). Other DNA sequences in this sample translate to the same CDR3. The V gene is TRDV2, the J gene TRDJ1, with 11 bases fitting TRDD3. Unmatched junction bases numbered 0, after V lost 1 base and J lost 3 bases. Germline V gene lookup returns CDR1 GEAIGNYY and CDR2 EKD. This CDR3 has 14 amino acids. CDR3 protein: CACDTGGYADKLIF. CDR3 sequence (DNA): TGTGCCTGTGACACTGGGGGATACGCCGATAAACTCATCTTT.

This clone ranks as medium-sized (0.01 to 0.1%). The same CDR3 can be traced to other DNA sequences in this sample. This chain uses TRDV2 with TRDJ2; maybe TRDD3 (5 bases). Germline V gene data show CDR1 as GEAIGNYY and CDR2 as EKD. V lost 0 bases, J lost 2 bases, and 6 bases lay in between. The CDR3 spans 14 residues. CDR3 nucleotides: TGTGCCTGTGACACCTGGGGATTGACAGCACAACTCTTCTTT. Amino acids: CACDTWGLTAQLFF.